The T cell receptor beta chain described here comes from a study of T cell repertoires in cytomegalovirus infection. Study at large: Matching HLA type and CMV infection were both indicated by public TCR beta signatures.

The CDR3 runs 16 residues. From germline, CDR1 is SQVTM and CDR2 ANQGSEA. V lost 0 bases to trimming and J lost 1 base, with 15 bases between them. Study-wide results and caveats: Within the response measured ex vivo, HLA-C-restricted CMV-specific TCR beta clonotypes were dominant.

As for this clonotype: The antigen is undetermined. Since a much larger clone is just one base distant, this may be a read error.

TCRdb re-analysed the reads in MiXCR, keeping a single row per CDR3 protein. Of 250,000 to 300,000 distinct CDR3 sequences listed, approximately 17% are singletons. The sequencing sample was made of CD8+ T cells from PBMCs. The clonotype was recovered from a human donor in good health (CMV status not recorded). Some clones in this sample may be carry-over from other donors' samples. The rearrangement links TRBV29-1 to TRBJ1-2; D perhaps matches TRBD1 (5 bases). This CDR3 is CSVEEWGSPLNYGYTF. The CDR3 region has the DNA TGCAGCGTTGAAGAATGGGGGAGCCCCCTTAACTATGGCTACACCTTC.